The 5 T cell receptor beta chains below were found in one sample sequenced in a study of blood T cell repertoires in COVID-19. The data were produced by immunoSEQ multiplex PCR, yet TCRdb's version contains in-frame clones alone and is incomplete. Of 54,000 or so clones detected, 82% appear once; the ten largest clones hold around a tenth. Sequencing was performed on peripheral blood. These receptor sequences come from an elderly man with COVID-19, enrolled during active disease.

The CDR3 DNA reads as TGTGCCAGCAGGTGGACAGACTGGAACACTGAAGCTTTCTTT. It encodes CASRWTDWNTEAFF. The V call is TRBV6-6, the J call TRBJ1-1; possible D gene TRBD1, 6 bases. The CDR3 is 14 amino acids. Germline CDR1 MNHNY, CDR2 SVGAGI (reference sequence). Trimming took off 6 bases at V and 1 base at J, with 12 bases between the two ends.

The chain's CDR3 is CASSSARSGNTQYF. Written as DNA, the CDR3 is TGTGCCAGCAGTTCGGCCCGGTCAGGGAATACGCAGTATTTT. The J gene is TRBJ2-3, the V gene TRBV6-5, with TRBD1 as a possible D gene (5 bases). Germline CDR1 is MNHEY and CDR2 is SVGAGI. Trimming took off 4 bases at V and 7 bases at J, with 15 bases between the two ends. This CDR3 spans 14 amino acids.

This clone was counted a few times. The chain employs TRBV10-3 and TRBJ2-5, with 7 bases aligning to TRBD1. This CDR3 has 15 amino acids. Trimming removed 4 bases from V and 3 bases from J; junction bases left unmatched: 8. Germline V CDR1 and CDR2: ENHRY, SYGVKD. The DNA of the CDR3 is TGTGCCATCAGTGTGGGACAGAACTCGAAAGAGACCCAGTACTTC. It translates to CAISVGQNSKETQYF.

This rearrangement joins TRBV27 to TRBJ2-7; 10 nucleotides agree with TRBD2. Germline loops: CDR1 MNHEY, CDR2 SMNVEV (reference sequence). J was trimmed by 2 bases and V by 0 bases; bases with no gene match: 1. This CDR3 region has 15 residues. The CDR3 region has the DNA TGTGCCAGCAGTTTATCGACTAGCGGGCCCTACGAGCAGTACTTC. Its protein is CASSLSTSGPYEQYF.

The CDR3 region has the DNA TGCGCCAGCAGTCAATCCGGGGGTGAAGGCGGCGAGCAGTACGTC. Translated: CASSQSGGEGGEQYV. The chain carries TRBV23-1 and TRBJ2-7; weak D call: TRBD2 (6 bases). TRBV23-1 is annotated as an ORF whose role is uncertain. This CDR3 is built from 15 residues. Trimming pared 0 bases from V and 6 bases from J, leaving 15 bases between.